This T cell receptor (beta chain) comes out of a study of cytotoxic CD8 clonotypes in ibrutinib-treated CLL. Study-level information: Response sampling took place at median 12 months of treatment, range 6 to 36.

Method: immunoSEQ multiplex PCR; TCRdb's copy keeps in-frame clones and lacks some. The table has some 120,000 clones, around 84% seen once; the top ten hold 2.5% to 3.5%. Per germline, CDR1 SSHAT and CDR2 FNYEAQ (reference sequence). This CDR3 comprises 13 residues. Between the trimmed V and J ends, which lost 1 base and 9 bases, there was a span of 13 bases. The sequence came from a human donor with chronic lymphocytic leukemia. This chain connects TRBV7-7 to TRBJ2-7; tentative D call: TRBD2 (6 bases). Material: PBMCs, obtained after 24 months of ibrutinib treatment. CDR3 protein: CASSLDSSERQYF. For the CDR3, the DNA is TGTGCCAGCAGCTTAGATTCTAGCGAAAGGCAGTACTTC.